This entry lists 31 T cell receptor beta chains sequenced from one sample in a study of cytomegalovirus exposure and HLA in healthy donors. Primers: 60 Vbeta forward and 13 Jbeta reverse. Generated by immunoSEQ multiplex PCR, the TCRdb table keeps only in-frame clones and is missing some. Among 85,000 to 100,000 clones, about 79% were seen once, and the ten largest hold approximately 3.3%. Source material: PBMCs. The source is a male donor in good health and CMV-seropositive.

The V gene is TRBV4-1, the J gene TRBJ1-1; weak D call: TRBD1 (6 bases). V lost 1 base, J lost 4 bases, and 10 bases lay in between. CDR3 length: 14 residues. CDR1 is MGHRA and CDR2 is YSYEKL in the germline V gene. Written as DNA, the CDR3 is TGCGCCAGCAGCCAAGTACAGGGTGCCACTGAAGCTTTCTTT. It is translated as CASSQVQGATEAFF.

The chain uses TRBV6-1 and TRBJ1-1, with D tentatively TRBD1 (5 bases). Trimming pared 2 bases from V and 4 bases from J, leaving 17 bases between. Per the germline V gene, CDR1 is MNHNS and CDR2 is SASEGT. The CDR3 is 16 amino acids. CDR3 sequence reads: CASSELGRQSSTEAFF. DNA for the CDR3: TGTGCCAGCAGTGAATTGGGGCGACAATCAAGCACTGAAGCTTTCTTT.

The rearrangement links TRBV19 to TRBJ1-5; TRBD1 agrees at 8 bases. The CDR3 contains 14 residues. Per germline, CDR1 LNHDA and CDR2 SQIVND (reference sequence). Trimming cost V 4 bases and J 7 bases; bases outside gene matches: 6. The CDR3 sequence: CASSTRDRLQPQHF. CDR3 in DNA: TGTGCCAGTAGTACTAGGGACAGGTTACAGCCCCAGCATTTT.

CDR3 coding DNA: TGTGCCAGCAGCGTAGCGGTCACTGAAGCTTTCTTT. Translated, it gives CASSVAVTEAFF. V usage is TRBV9 and J usage is TRBJ1-1; D not certain. The CDR3 covers 12 residues. Germline CDR1 and CDR2: SGDLS and YYNGEE. V gave up 0 bases and J gave up 4 bases, with 4 bases separating them.

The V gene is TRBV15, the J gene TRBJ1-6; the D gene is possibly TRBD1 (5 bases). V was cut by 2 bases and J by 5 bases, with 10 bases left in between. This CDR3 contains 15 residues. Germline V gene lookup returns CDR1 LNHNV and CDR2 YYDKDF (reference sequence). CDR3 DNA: TGTGCCACCAGCAGACAGACAGATAATAATTCACCCCTCCACTTT. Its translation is CATSRQTDNNSPLHF. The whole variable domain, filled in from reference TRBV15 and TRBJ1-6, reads DAMVIQNPRYQVTQFGKPVTLSCSQTLNHNVMYWYQQKSSQAPKLLFHYYDKDFNNEADTPDNFQSRRPNTSFCFLDIRSPGLGDTAMYLCATSRQTDNNSPLHFGNGTRLTVT.

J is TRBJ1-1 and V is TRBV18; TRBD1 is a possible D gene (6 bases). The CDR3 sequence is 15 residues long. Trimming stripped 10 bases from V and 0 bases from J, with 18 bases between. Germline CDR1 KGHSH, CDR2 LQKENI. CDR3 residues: CATYLDSPMNTEAFF. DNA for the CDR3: TGTGCCACGTACCTGGACAGTCCAATGAACACTGAAGCTTTCTTT. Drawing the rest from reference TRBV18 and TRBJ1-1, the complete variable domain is NAGVMQNPRHLVRRRGQEARLRCSPMKGHSHVYWYRQLPEEGLKFMVYLQKENIIDESGMPKERFSAEFPKEGPSILRIQQVVRGDSAAYFCATYLDSPMNTEAFFGQGTRLTVV.

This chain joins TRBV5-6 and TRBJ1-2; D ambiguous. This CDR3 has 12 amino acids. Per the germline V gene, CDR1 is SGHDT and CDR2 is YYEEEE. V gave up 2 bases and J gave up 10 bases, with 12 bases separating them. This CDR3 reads CASSFLQAHYTF. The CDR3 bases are TGTGCCAGCAGCTTTCTCCAGGCCCACTACACCTTC.

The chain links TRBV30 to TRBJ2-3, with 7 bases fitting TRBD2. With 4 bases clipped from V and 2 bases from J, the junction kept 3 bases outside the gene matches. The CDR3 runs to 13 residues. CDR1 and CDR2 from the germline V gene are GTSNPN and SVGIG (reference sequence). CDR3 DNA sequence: TGTGCCTGGATGAGGGACTACACAGATACGCAGTATTTT. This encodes CAWMRDYTDTQYF.

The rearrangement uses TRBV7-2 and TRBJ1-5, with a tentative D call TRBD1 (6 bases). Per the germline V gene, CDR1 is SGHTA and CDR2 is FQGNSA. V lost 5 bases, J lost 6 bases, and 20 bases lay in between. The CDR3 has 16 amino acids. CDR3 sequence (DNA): TGTGCCAGCAGCGCCCCAATCCCGACAGGTTTTCAGCCCCAGCATTTT. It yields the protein CASSAPIPTGFQPQHF.

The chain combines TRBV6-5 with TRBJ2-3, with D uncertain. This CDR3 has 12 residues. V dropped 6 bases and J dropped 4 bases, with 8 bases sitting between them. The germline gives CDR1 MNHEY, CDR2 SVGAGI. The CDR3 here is CASSQASDTQYF. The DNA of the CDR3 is TGTGCCAGCAGCCAAGCCTCAGATACGCAGTATTTT.

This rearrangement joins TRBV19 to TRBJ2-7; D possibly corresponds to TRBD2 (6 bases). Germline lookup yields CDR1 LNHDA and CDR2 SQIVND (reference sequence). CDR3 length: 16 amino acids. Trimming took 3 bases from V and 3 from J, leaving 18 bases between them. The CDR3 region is CASSINRRTTLYEQYF. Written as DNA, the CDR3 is TGTGCCAGTAGTATTAATCGCCGGACTACCCTCTACGAGCAGTACTTC. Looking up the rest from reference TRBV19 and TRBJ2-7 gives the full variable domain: DGGITQSPKYLFRKEGQNVTLSCEQNLNHDAMYWYRQDPGQGLRLIYYSQIVNDFQKGDIAEGYSVSREKKESFPLTVTSAQKNPTAFYLCASSINRRTTLYEQYFGPGTRLTVT.

CDR3 region: CAWSTLQGGGNTQYF. In DNA form, the CDR3 reads TGTGCCTGGAGTACCTTACAGGGGGGGGGTAATACGCAGTATTTT. The chain has TRBV30 and TRBJ2-3; D perhaps matches TRBD1 (8 bases). Germline CDR1 is GTSNPN and CDR2 is SVGIG (reference sequence). The length of the CDR3 is 15 residues. V gave up 2 bases and J gave up 7 bases, with 19 bases separating them.

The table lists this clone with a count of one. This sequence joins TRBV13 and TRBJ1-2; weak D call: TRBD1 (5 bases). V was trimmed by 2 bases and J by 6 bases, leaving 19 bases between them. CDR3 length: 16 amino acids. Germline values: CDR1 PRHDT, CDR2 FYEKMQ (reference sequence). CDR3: CASSLIRLGGYDGYTF. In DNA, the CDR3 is TGTGCCAGCAGCTTAATACGACTGGGGGGGTATGATGGCTACACCTTC.

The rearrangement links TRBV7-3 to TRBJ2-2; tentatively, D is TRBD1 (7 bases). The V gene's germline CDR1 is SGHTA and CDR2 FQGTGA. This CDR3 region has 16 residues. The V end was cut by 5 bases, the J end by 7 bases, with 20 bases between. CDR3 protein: CASSQIQGGFSGELFF. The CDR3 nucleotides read TGTGCCAGCAGCCAAATCCAGGGGGGATTCAGCGGGGAGCTGTTTTTT.

CDR3 nucleotides: TGTGCCAGCAGTGATGAACTAGCGGGGGTACCTAGCACAGATACGCAGTATTTT. It yields the protein CASSDELAGVPSTDTQYF. The V gene is TRBV25-1, the J gene TRBJ2-3; TRBD2 matches at 11 bases. The CDR3 runs 18 residues. Germline V gives CDR1 MGHDK, CDR2 SYGVNS. The V and J ends lost 3 bases and 0 bases, in that order; junction bases with no gene match: 8.

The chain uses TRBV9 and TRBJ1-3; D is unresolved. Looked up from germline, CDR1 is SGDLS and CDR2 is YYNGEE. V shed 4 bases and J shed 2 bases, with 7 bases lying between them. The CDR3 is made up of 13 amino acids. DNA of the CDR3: TGTGCCAGCAGCCCCCAAACTGGAAACACCATATATTTT. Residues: CASSPQTGNTIYF.

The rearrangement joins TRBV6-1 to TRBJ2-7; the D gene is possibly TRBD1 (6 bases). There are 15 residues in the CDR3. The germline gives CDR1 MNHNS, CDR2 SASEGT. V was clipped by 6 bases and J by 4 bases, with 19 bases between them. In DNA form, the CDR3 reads TGTGCCAGCAGGGCCTCGACAGGTCCACTTTACGAGCAGTACTTC. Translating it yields CASRASTGPLYEQYF.

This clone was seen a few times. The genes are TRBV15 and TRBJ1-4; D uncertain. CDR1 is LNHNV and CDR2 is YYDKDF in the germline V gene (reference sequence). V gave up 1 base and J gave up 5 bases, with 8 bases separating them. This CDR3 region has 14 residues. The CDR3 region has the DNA TGTGCCACCAGCAGAGGGCAGGAAAATGAAAAACTGTTTTTT. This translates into CATSRGQENEKLFF.

CDR3 bases: TGTGCCAGCAGTTCTAATTACGAGCAGTACTTC. This codes for CASSSNYEQYF. This chain uses TRBV7-9 with TRBJ2-7; D is uncertain. The CDR3 sequence is 11 residues long. Deletions cut 6 bases from V and 4 bases from J, with 7 bases between. Germline V CDR1 and CDR2: SEHNR, FQNEAQ (reference sequence).

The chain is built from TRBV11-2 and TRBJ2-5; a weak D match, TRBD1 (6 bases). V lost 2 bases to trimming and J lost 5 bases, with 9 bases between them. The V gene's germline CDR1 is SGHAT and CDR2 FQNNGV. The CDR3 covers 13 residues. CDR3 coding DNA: TGTGCCAGCAGCTTAAACCAGGGGGAGACCCAGTACTTC. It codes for CASSLNQGETQYF.

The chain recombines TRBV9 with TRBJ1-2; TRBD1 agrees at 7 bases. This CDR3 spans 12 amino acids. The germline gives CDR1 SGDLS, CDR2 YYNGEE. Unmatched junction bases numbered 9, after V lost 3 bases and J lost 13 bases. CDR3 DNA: TGTGCCAGCAGCGCACTAACAGGGGCTACCACCTTC. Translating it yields CASSALTGATTF.

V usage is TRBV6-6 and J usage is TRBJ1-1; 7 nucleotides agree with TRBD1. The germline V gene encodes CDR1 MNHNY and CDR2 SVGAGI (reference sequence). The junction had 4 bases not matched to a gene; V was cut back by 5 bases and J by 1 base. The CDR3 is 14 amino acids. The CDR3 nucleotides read TGTGCCAGCAGTGAGAGGGGGCGGAACACTGAAGCTTTCTTT. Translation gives CASSERGRNTEAFF.

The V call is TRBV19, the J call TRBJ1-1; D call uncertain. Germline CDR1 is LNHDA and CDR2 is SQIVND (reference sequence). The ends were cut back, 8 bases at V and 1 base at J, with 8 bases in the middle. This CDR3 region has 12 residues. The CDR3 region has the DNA TGTGCCAGTTCGTTATGGAACACTGAAGCTTTCTTT. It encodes CASSLWNTEAFF.

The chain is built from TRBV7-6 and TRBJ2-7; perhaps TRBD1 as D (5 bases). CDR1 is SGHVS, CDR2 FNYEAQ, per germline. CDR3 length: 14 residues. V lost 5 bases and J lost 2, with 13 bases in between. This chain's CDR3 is CASSKDTAAYEQYF. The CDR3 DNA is TGTGCCAGCAGCAAGGACACGGCCGCCTACGAGCAGTACTTC. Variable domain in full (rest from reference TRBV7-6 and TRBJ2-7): GAGVSQSPRYKVTKRGQDVALRCDPISGHVSLYWYRQALGQGPEFLTYFNYEAQQDKSGLPNDRFSAERPEGSISTLTIQRTEQRDSAMYRCASSKDTAAYEQYFGPGTRLTVT.

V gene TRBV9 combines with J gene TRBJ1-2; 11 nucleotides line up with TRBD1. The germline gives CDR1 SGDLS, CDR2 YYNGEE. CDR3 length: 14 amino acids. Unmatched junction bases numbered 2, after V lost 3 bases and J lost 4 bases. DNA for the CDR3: TGTGCCAGCAGCGGGACAGGGGGCTTCTATGGCTACACCTTC. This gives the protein CASSGTGGFYGYTF.

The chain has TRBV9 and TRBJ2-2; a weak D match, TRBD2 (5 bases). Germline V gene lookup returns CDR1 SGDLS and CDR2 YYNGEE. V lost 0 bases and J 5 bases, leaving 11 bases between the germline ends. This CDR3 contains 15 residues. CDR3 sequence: CASSVVGSGTGELFF. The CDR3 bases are TGTGCCAGCAGCGTAGTAGGCAGCGGAACCGGGGAGCTGTTTTTT.

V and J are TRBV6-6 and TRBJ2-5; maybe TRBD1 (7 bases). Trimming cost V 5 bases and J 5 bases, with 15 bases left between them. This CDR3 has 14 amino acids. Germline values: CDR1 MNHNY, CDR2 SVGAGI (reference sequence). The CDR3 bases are TGTGCCAGCAGTCAGCAGGGGGGATTGGAGACCCAGTACTTC. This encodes CASSQQGGLETQYF.

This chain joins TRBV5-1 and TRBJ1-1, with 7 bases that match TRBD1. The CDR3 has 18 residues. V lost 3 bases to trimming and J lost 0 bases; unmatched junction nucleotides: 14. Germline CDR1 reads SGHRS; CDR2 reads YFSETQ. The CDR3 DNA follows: TGCGCCAGCAGCTCCGCCCGGGGACAGACTACTATGAACACTGAAGCTTTCTTT. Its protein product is CASSSARGQTTMNTEAFF.

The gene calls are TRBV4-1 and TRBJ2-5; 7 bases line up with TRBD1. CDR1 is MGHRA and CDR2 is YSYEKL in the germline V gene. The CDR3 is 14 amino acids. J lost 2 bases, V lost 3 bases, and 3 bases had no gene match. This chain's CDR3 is CASSQGDRQETQYF. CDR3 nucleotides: TGCGCCAGCAGCCAGGGGGACAGACAAGAGACCCAGTACTTC.

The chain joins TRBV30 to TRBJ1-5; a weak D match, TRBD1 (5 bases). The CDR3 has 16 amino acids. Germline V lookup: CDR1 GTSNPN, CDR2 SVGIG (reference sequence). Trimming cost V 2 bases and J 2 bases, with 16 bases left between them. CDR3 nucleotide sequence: TGTGCCTGGAGTCGTTTAAGGGGCGCGGGCAATCAGCCCCAGCATTTT. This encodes CAWSRLRGAGNQPQHF.

The CDR3 DNA reads as TGTGCCAGCAGTTTATCGGGACAGACCATGAACACTGAAGCTTTCTTT. This sequence encodes CASSLSGQTMNTEAFF. The V call is TRBV27, the J call TRBJ1-1; 7 nucleotides agree with TRBD1. V lost 0 bases and J lost 0; bases outside the gene matches: 4. CDR3 length: 16 residues. Germline CDR1 reads MNHEY; CDR2 reads SMNVEV (reference sequence).